These 18 T cell receptor beta chains originate from one sample sequenced in a study of blood T cell repertoires in COVID-19 (dated by TCRdb to between 2020 and 2021). The method behind the library was the immunoSEQ multiplex PCR assay. Not all clones reach the TCRdb copy of this immuneACCESS table, which keeps in-frame sequences only. Checked studies attribute under half of the gap to unresolved V genes and leave the rest unexplained. In all, the sample holds about 200,000 clones, and 75% to 90% of those were seen once. The ten largest make up around 5% of the sample. The material sequenced was peripheral blood. Receptor source: a human donor in a cohort sampled during active COVID-19.

V is TRBV4-2 and J is TRBJ2-1, with 10 bases lining up with TRBD2. The CDR3 runs 17 residues. Germline-derived CDR1 and CDR2 are LGHNA and YNFKEQ. V dropped 0 bases and J dropped 3; count of bases not matched to a gene: 5. The chain's CDR3 is CASSQEGLAGGYNEQFF. The CDR3 DNA follows: TGTGCCAGCAGCCAAGAGGGGTTAGCGGGAGGCTACAATGAGCAGTTCTTC.

V gene TRBV27 combines with J gene TRBJ2-7; 10 bases line up with TRBD1. Trimming removed 6 bases from V and 4 bases from J; junction bases left unmatched: 9. Germline V CDR1 and CDR2: MNHEY, SMNVEV (reference sequence). The CDR3 runs 15 residues. The CDR3 is CASSRQGALLYEQYF. The CDR3 DNA follows: TGTGCCAGCAGCAGACAGGGGGCGCTTCTGTACGAGCAGTACTTC.

The gene calls are TRBV5-6 and TRBJ2-1; 15 bases fit TRBD2. V trimming: 4 bases; J trimming: 4 bases; junction bases outside the gene matches: 12. CDR1 is SGHDT, CDR2 YYEEEE, per germline. This CDR3 has 19 residues. The CDR3: CASSPMGTSGRRGYNEQFF. The CDR3 nucleotides read TGTGCCAGCAGCCCCATGGGGACTAGCGGGAGGCGGGGGTACAATGAGCAGTTCTTC. The full variable domain, completed using reference TRBV5-6 and TRBJ2-1, is DAGVTQSPTHLIKTRGQQVTLRCSPKSGHDTVSWYQQALGQGPQFIFQYYEEEERQRGNFPDRFSGHQFPNYSSELNVNALLLGDSALYLCASSPMGTSGRRGYNEQFFGPGTRLTVL.

The chain links TRBV18 to TRBJ2-1; 10 bases are a match to TRBD2. CDR1 and CDR2 from the germline V gene are KGHSH and LQKENI. This CDR3 region has 16 residues. The V segment lost 0 bases and the J segment 6 bases; nucleotides outside the gene matches: 5. Written as DNA, the CDR3 is TGTGCCAGCTCACCACCGAGCGGGGGGGCCCTCAATGAGCAGTTCTTC. Protein product: CASSPPSGGALNEQFF.

The J gene is TRBJ2-1, the V gene TRBV4-2; 10 bases are shared with TRBD2. Trimming at V came to 0 bases and at J to 8 bases, leaving 7 bases not matched to a gene. Germline V gene data show CDR1 as LGHNA and CDR2 as YNFKEQ. CDR3 length: 16 residues. CDR3 in amino acids: CASSQERLAGVDEQFF. As DNA, the CDR3 is TGTGCCAGCAGCCAAGAGCGGCTAGCGGGGGTCGATGAGCAGTTCTTC.

V is TRBV30 and J is TRBJ2-4, with D unresolved. The V end was cut by 4 bases, the J end by 0 bases, with 7 bases between. CDR1 is GTSNPN and CDR2 is SVGIG in the germline V gene (reference sequence). The CDR3 has 13 residues. The CDR3: CAWTGLAKNIQYF. CDR3 sequence (DNA): TGTGCCTGGACTGGGCTAGCCAAAAACATTCAGTACTTC.

V usage is TRBV5-1 and J usage is TRBJ2-5; D remains unclear. Trimming removed 4 bases at V and 4 bases at J, with 11 bases between. Germline V gene sequence: CDR1 SGHRS, CDR2 YFSETQ. CDR3 length equals 13 residues. CDR3 DNA sequence: TGCGCCAGCAGCCTGCCCGGTCTAGAGACCCAGTACTTC. Protein: CASSLPGLETQYF.

The V gene is TRBV18, the J gene TRBJ1-6; D perhaps matches TRBD1 (6 bases). The CDR3 has 16 residues. Trimming took 0 bases from V and 9 from J, leaving 15 bases between them. Germline CDR1 KGHSH, CDR2 LQKENI. The CDR3 DNA reads TGTGCCAGCTCACCACCGGGACACAGTCCTGCTTCACCCCTCCACTTT. It yields the protein CASSPPGHSPASPLHF.

V gene TRBV28 combines with J gene TRBJ1-5; D possibly corresponds to TRBD1 (5 bases). Trimming stripped 3 bases from V and 4 bases from J, with 10 bases between. Looked up from germline, CDR1 is MDHEN and CDR2 is SYDVKM. The CDR3 is made up of 14 amino acids. DNA for the CDR3: TGTGCCAGCAGTTTGTATGACAGAAATCAGCCCCAGCATTTT. Its translation: CASSLYDRNQPQHF.

This chain joins TRBV5-4 and TRBJ2-7, with 7 bases matching TRBD1. Germline trimming cut 2 bases from V and 12 bases from J; bases unmatched to any gene: 5. Looked up from germline, CDR1 is SGHNT and CDR2 is YYREEE (reference sequence). The CDR3 loop spans 11 amino acids. In DNA, the CDR3 is TGTGCCAGCAGCTTAGGGGGCCCCTGGTACTTC. Its protein is CASSLGGPWYF.

The J gene is TRBJ1-5, the V gene TRBV7-2, with 8 bases fitting TRBD1. Unmatched junction bases numbered 4, after V lost 1 base and J lost 2 bases. The CDR3 runs 16 residues. CDR1 is SGHTA and CDR2 is FQGNSA in the germline V gene. CDR3 in DNA: TGTGCCAGCAGCTTAGATGGGACAGGCCGCAATCAGCCCCAGCATTTT. Protein: CASSLDGTGRNQPQHF.

The chain is built from TRBV28 and TRBJ1-3; D gene ambiguous. The germline V gene encodes CDR1 MDHEN and CDR2 SYDVKM. V dropped 2 bases and J dropped 4 bases, with 6 bases sitting between them. The CDR3 loop spans 13 amino acids. Written as DNA, the CDR3 is TGTGCCAGCAGTTTACAGGTCGGAAACACCATATATTTT. Residues: CASSLQVGNTIYF.

V and J are TRBV29-1 and TRBJ2-1, with TRBD2 matching 13 bases. The CDR3 runs 14 residues. V was clipped by 6 bases and J by 6 bases; unmatched bases: 5. Germline V lookup: CDR1 SQVTM, CDR2 ANQGSEA. CDR3 protein: CSVYGLAGANEQFF. Written as DNA, the CDR3 is TGCAGCGTCTACGGACTAGCGGGAGCCAATGAGCAGTTCTTC.

This clone has only one observation. This chain connects TRBV7-8 to TRBJ2-7, with 8 bases fitting TRBD2. CDR1 is SGHVS, CDR2 FQNEAQ, per germline. V dropped 6 bases and J dropped 0; count of bases not matched to a gene: 7. The CDR3 totals 15 residues. The CDR3 region is CASSQTSGGSYEQYF. In DNA form, the CDR3 reads TGTGCCAGCAGTCAAACTAGCGGAGGCTCCTACGAGCAGTACTTC.

The genes are TRBV5-6 and TRBJ1-4, with 8 bases lining up with TRBD1. CDR3 length: 16 amino acids. V was clipped by 4 bases and J by 3 bases; unmatched bases: 8. Germline V gene lookup returns CDR1 SGHDT and CDR2 YYEEEE. The CDR3 DNA follows: TGTGCCAGCAGCGCAACAGGGGGAAGGTCTAATGAAAAACTGTTTTTT. It is translated as CASSATGGRSNEKLFF.

The chain employs TRBV19 and TRBJ1-1, with D perhaps TRBD1 (5 bases). This CDR3 comprises 13 residues. Trimming stripped 3 bases from V and 1 base from J, with 6 bases between. CDR1 is LNHDA, CDR2 SQIVND, per germline (reference sequence). CDR3 loop: CASSMTANTEAFF. The CDR3 DNA is TGTGCCAGTAGTATGACAGCGAACACTGAAGCTTTCTTT.

The chain employs TRBV19 and TRBJ2-3, with 8 bases aligning to TRBD2. Germline assignment: CDR1 LNHDA and CDR2 SQIVND (reference sequence). This CDR3 has 13 amino acids. The junction had 1 base not matched to a gene; V was cut back by 4 bases and J by 4 bases. The CDR3 loop reads CASSTGRADTQYF. The CDR3 region has the DNA TGTGCCAGTAGTACCGGGAGGGCAGATACGCAGTATTTT.

This chain connects TRBV27 to TRBJ2-6; TRBD2 matches at 7 bases. From germline, CDR1 is MNHEY and CDR2 SMNVEV (reference sequence). V was pared by 5 bases and J by 3 bases, with 19 bases of the junction left unmatched. The CDR3 is 20 residues long. In DNA form, the CDR3 reads TGTGCCAGCAGTGCCCTACCCCTCGTGGTTGGGGGGGATGGGGCCAACGTCCTGACTTTC. Translating gives CASSALPLVVGGDGANVLTF.